This TCR beta chain was retrieved from a study of cytomegalovirus exposure and HLA in healthy donors. This clone showed up just once. The PCR ran on 60 Vbeta and 13 Jbeta primers. The repertoire was sequenced with immunoSEQ multiplex PCR; TCRdb's copy has only in-frame clones and lacks some. The data contain under 150,000 clones, about three quarters of them singletons. Germline V CDR1 and CDR2: SGHKS, YYEKEE (reference sequence). With V trimmed by 4 bases and J by 2 bases, 9 bases remained unmatched. This CDR3 is built from 15 residues. Sequencing input: PBMCs. V and J are TRBV5-5 and TRBJ2-7; 7 bases match TRBD2. This clonotype was obtained from a human donor in good health. The chain's CDR3 is CASSTGGVTPYEQYF. DNA for the CDR3: TGTGCCAGCAGCACTGGGGGGGTCACCCCCTACGAGCAGTACTTC.